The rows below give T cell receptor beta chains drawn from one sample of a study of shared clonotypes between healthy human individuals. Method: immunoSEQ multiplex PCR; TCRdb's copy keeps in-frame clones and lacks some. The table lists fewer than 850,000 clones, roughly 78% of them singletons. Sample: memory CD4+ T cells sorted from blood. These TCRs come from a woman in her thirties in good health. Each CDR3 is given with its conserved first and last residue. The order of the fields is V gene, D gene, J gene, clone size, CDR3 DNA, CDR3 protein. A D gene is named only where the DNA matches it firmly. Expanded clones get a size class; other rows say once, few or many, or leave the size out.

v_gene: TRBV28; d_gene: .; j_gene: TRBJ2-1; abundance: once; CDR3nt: TGTGCCAGCAGAGTCCTAGGCCTAGATGGGAATGAGCAGTTCTTC; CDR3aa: CASRVLGLDGNEQFF
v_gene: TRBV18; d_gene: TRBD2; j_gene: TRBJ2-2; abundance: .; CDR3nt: TGTGCCAGCTCACCACCAAAAGCGGGAGGGAACACCGGGGAGCTGTTTTTT; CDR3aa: CASSPPKAGGNTGELFF
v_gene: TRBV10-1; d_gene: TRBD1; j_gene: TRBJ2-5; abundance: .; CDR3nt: TGCGCCAGCAGCCTTGGGACAGGGGGTTCCCAGTACTTC; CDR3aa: CASSLGTGGSQYF
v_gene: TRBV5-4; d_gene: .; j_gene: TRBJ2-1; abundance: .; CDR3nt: TGTGCCAGCAGACCGACAGGTCAGGGGGAGCAGTTCTTC; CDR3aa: CASRPTGQGEQFF
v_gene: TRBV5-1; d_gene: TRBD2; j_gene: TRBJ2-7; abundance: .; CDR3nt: TGCGCCAGCAGCCCTACTAGCGGCTCCTACGAGCAGTACTTC; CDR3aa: CASSPTSGSYEQYF
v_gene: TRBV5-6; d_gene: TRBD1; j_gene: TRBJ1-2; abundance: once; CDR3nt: TGTGCCAGCAGCCTCTGGGACAGGGCTGGCTACACCTTC; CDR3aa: CASSLWDRAGYTF
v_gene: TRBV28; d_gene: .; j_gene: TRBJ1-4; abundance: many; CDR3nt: TGTGCCAGCAGTTTACTCGGGCTGGCTCAGGGGAAGGAAAAACTGTTTTTT; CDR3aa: CASSLLGLAQGKEKLFF
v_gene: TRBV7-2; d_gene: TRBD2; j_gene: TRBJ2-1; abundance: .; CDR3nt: TGTGCCAGCAGCTCGCAAGCGGGAGCCCCCTACAATGAGCAGTTCTTC; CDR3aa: CASSSQAGAPYNEQFF
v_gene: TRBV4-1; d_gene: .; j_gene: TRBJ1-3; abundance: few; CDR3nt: TGCGCCAGCAGCCAAGATTTGGCGGGGAACCCAGCCATATATTTT; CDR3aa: CASSQDLAGNPAIYF
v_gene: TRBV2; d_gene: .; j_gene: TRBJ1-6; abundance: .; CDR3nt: TGTGCCAGCAGGGGTGATAATTCACCCCTCCACTTT; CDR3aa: CASRGDNSPLHF
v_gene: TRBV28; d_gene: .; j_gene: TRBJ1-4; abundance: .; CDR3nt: TGTGCCAGCTACGGTGAAAAACTGTTTTTT; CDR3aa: CASYGEKLFF
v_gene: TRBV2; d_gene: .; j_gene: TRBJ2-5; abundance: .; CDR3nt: TGTGCCAGCAGCGTCCAAGAGACCCAGTACTTC; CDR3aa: CASSVQETQYF
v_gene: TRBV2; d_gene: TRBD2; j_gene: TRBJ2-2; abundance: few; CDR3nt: TGTGCCAGCAGTACCGGACTAGCGGGAGAAGGTACCGGGGAGCTGTTTTTT; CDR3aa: CASSTGLAGEGTGELFF
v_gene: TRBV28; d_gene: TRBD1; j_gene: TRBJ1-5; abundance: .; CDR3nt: TGTGCCAGCAGTTTAAGCAGGGGGGGCAATCAGCCCCAGCATTTT; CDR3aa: CASSLSRGGNQPQHF